Only one count was recorded for the clone carrying this TCR beta chain. Its antigen remains unknown. Ulcerative colitis patients received no immunosuppressive medication before the diagnostic colonoscopy. At colonoscopy, a blood sample was also collected. The protocol was immunoSEQ multiplex PCR, while the TCRdb copy is restricted to in-frame clones and leaves out a portion. Of 50,000 to 65,000 clones in the sample, 70% to 90% were seen once. The data were obtained in a study of pediatric ulcerative colitis. Turning to the study itself: Most patients had pancolitis, and two had left-sided colitis. The study's findings and limits: Rectal repertoires separated controls, mild-moderate and acute severe colitis.

V was cut by 0 bases and J by 3 bases, with 12 bases left in between. The CDR3 is 15 residues long. In germline, CDR1 is SGHAT, CDR2 FQNNGV. The rearrangement uses TRBV11-2 and TRBJ2-7, with D perhaps matching TRBD1 (6 bases). The TCR was taken from a boy aged 10-17 years with severe ulcerative colitis. The specimen was blood. CDR3 region: CASSLDRIQGYEQYF. The DNA for the CDR3 is TGTGCCAGCAGCTTAGATCGAATACAGGGCTACGAGCAGTACTTC. Together with reference TRBV11-2 and TRBJ2-7, the CDR3 gives the full variable domain: EAGVAQSPRYKIIEKRQSVAFWCNPISGHATLYWYQQILGQGPKLLIQFQNNGVVDDSQLPKDRFSAERLKGVDSTLKIQPAKLEDSAVYLCASSLDRIQGYEQYFGPGTRLTVT.